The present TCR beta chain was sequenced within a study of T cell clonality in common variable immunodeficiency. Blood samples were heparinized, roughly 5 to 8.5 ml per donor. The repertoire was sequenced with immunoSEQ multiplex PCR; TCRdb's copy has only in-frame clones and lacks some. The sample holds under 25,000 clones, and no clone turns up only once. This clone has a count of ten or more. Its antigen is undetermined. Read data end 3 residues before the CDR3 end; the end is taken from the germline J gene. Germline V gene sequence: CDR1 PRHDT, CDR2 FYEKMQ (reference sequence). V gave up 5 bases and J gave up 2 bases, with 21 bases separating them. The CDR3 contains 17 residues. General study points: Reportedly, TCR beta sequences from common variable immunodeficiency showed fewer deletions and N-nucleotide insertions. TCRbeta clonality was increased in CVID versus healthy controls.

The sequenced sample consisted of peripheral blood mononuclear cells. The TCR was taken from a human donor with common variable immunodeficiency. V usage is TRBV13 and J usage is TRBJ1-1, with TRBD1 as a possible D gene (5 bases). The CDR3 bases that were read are TGTGCCAGCAGCCCCCGGGGGTGGGAAACAACCAACACTGAA. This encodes CASSPRGWETTNTE. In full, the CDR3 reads CASSPRGWETTNTEAFF. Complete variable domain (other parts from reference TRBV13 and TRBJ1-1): AAGVIQSPRHLIKEKRETATLKCYPIPRHDTVYWYQQGPGQDPQFLISFYEKMQSDKGSIPDRFSAQQFSDYHSELNMSSLELGDSALYFCASSPRGWETTNTEAFFGQGTRLTVV.